These 10 T cell receptor beta chains were sequenced from one sample in a study of CD8+ T cells in alopecia areata. Stated treatment: oral pan-JAK inhibitor, 5-10 mg twice daily. Once RNA had been extracted, it was reverse transcribed into cDNA to act as the sequencing template. Sequencing was performed with immunoSEQ multiplex PCR; in TCRdb, only in-frame clones are kept and a portion is missing. The sample has tens of thousands of clones, about three quarters seen once. Sequenced here: CD8+ T cells sorted from blood, sampled at week 44, from a patient treated with tofacitinib. The receptors were gathered from a human donor with alopecia areata.

V gene TRBV10-3 combines with J gene TRBJ1-1, with a weak D call TRBD1 (6 bases). V shed 7 bases and J shed 2 bases, with 11 bases lying between them. The CDR3 sequence is 13 residues long. Per germline, CDR1 ENHRY and CDR2 SYGVKD. The CDR3 region has the DNA TGTGCCATCACCGAGGGACACAACACTGAAGCTTTCTTT. Translating gives CAITEGHNTEAFF.

This chain joins TRBV29-1 and TRBJ2-1; 10 bases are shared with TRBD2. Germline V gene lookup returns CDR1 SQVTM and CDR2 ANQGSEA. The CDR3 covers 14 residues. The J segment lost 8 bases and the V segment lost 3 bases, leaving 7 bases of the junction unmatched. CDR3 sequence (DNA): TGCAGCGTTGATCTAGCGGGGGTCTTCGATGAGCAGTTCTTC. This gives the protein CSVDLAGVFDEQFF.

This clone was detected a few times. The V call is TRBV15, the J call TRBJ2-6, with TRBD1 as a possible D gene (5 bases). The CDR3 has 18 amino acids. Looked up from germline, CDR1 is LNHNV and CDR2 is YYDKDF (reference sequence). Trimming pared 0 bases from V and 4 bases from J, leaving 16 bases between. The CDR3 sequence: CATSRERGPPTGANVLTF. CDR3 sequence (DNA): TGTGCCACCAGCAGAGAAAGGGGTCCGCCAACGGGGGCCAACGTCCTGACTTTC.

The chain carries TRBV12-5 and TRBJ2-7; perhaps TRBD2 as D (6 bases). Germline CDR1 and CDR2: LGHNT and FRNRAP. CDR3 length equals 17 residues. The V end lost 7 bases, the J end lost 6 bases, and 28 bases lay between the germline ends. The CDR3 region is CASAITGGYRLVSEQYF. In DNA, the CDR3 is TGTGCTAGTGCCATCACCGGAGGGTATCGCTTGGTATCCGAGCAGTACTTC.

The chain combines TRBV5-4 with TRBJ1-2, with D possibly being TRBD1 (6 bases). Germline CDR1 reads SGHNT; CDR2 reads YYREEE (reference sequence). Trimming left V 3 bases short and J 0 bases short, with 15 bases between. The CDR3 totals 16 residues. Written as DNA, the CDR3 is TGTGCCAGCAGCTCCCCCTCGGACAGCCCTAACTATGGCTACACCTTC. It encodes CASSSPSDSPNYGYTF.

The genes are TRBV9 and TRBJ2-3; D perhaps matches TRBD2 (5 bases). CDR3 length equals 15 residues. The germline CDR1 and CDR2 sequences are SGDLS and YYNGEE. Trimming cost V 0 bases and J 1 base, with 9 bases left between them. The CDR3 DNA reads TGTGCCAGCAGCGTAGCGGGGTGGGGCACAGATACGCAGTATTTT. It yields the protein CASSVAGWGTDTQYF.

V gene TRBV10-3 combines with J gene TRBJ1-1; TRBD1 aligns across 8 bases. The trim removed 3 bases at V and 4 bases at J, leaving 4 bases unmatched. Germline CDR1 is ENHRY and CDR2 is SYGVKD. The CDR3 spans 14 residues. The CDR3 loop reads CAISDNRGITEAFF. In DNA form, the CDR3 reads TGTGCCATCAGTGACAACAGGGGGATCACTGAAGCTTTCTTT.

This clone showed up just a few times. The chain links TRBV5-6 to TRBJ1-5, with TRBD1 matching over 9 bases. Germline CDR1 SGHDT, CDR2 YYEEEE. This CDR3 has 15 amino acids. Losses at the gene ends were 0 bases for V and 6 bases for J; bases not matched to a gene: 4. The CDR3 bases are TGTGCCAGCAGCTTGGGGACAGGGGTCGGTCAGCCCCAGCATTTT. Translated: CASSLGTGVGQPQHF.

The chain joins TRBV30 to TRBJ2-3, with a weak D call TRBD2 (7 bases). This CDR3 is 14 amino acids long. The ends were cut back, 4 bases at V and 0 bases at J, with 11 bases in the middle. Germline CDR1 GTSNPN, CDR2 SVGIG (reference sequence). The CDR3 coding sequence is TGTGCCTGGACTGCGGGGGCAAGCACAGATACGCAGTATTTT. Its protein product is CAWTAGASTDTQYF.

This chain connects TRBV30 to TRBJ1-1; D is possibly TRBD1 (6 bases). The CDR3 totals 14 residues. V was shortened by 0 bases and J by 0 bases, with 8 bases between the two germline ends. Germline lookup yields CDR1 GTSNPN and CDR2 SVGIG (reference sequence). CDR3 coding DNA: TGTGCCTGGAGTGTGGGGGCAGTGAACACTGAAGCTTTCTTT. Protein sequence: CAWSVGAVNTEAFF.